Reported below is one T cell receptor beta chain. The data were taken from a study of blood T cell repertoires in COVID-19. About the study: Acute and convalescent COVID-19 specimens originated in the United States, Italy and Spain.

Germline V CDR1 and CDR2: SGDLS, YYNGEE. The CDR3 has 13 amino acids. Trimming took 0 bases from V and 1 from J, leaving 4 bases between them. The participants were between about 18 and 90 years old and came from under 25 US areas. Measured with immunoSEQ multiplex PCR; TCRdb has only the in-frame clones, and not every one. The sample records more than 110,000 clones, 86% being singletons. This chain links TRBV9 with TRBJ2-5; D unclear. The origin of this receptor is a man aged 45-65 years who had recovered from COVID-19. Material: PBMCs or T cells enriched from blood (not recorded which). CDR3 bases: TGTGCCAGCAGCGTAGCCAGCCAAGAGACCCAGTACTTC. Amino acids: CASSVASQETQYF.